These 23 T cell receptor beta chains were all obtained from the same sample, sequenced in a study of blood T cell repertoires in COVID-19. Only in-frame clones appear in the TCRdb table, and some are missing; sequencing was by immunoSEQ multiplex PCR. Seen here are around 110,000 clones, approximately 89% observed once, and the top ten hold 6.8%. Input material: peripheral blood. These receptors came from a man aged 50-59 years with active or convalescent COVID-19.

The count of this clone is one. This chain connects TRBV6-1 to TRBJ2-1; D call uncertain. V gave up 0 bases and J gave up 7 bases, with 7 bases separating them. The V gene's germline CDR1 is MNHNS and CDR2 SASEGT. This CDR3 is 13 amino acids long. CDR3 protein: CASSEAEVNEQFF. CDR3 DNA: TGTGCCAGCAGTGAAGCCGAGGTTAATGAGCAGTTCTTC.

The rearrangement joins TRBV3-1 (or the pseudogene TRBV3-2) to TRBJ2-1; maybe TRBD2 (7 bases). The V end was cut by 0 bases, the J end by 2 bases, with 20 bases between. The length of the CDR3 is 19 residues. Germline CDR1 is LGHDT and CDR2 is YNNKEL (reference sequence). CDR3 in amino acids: CASSQETGRGRATYNEQFF. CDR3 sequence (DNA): TGTGCCAGCAGCCAAGAAACGGGTAGGGGGAGGGCTACCTACAATGAGCAGTTCTTC.

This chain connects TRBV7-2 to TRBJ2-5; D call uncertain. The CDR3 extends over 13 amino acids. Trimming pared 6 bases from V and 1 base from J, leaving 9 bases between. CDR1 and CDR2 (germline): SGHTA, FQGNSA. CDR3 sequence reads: CASSIGPQETQYF. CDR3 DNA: TGTGCCAGCAGTATCGGTCCCCAAGAGACCCAGTACTTC. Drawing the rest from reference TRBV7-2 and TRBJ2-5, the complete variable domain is GAGVSQSPSNKVTEKGKDVELRCDPISGHTALYWYRQSLGQGLEFLIYFQGNSAPDKSGLPSDRFSAERTGGSVSTLTIQRTQQEDSAVYLCASSIGPQETQYFGPGTRLLVL.

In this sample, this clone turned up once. CDR3 coding DNA: TGTGCCAGCAGTAGCAGACTAGCCCCCCTCCAGTTCTTC. This sequence encodes CASSSRLAPLQFF. The rearrangement joins TRBV6-5 to TRBJ2-1; 7 nucleotides match TRBD2. Germline trimming cut 5 bases from V and 13 bases from J; bases unmatched to any gene: 11. The CDR3 is made up of 13 amino acids. Looked up from germline, CDR1 is MNHEY and CDR2 is SVGAGI.

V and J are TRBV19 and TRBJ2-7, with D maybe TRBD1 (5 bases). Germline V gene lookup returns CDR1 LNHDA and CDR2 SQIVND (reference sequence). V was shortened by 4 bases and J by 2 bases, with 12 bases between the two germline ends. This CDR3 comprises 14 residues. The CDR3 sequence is CASSKGQGPYEQYF. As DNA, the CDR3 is TGTGCCAGTAGTAAGGGGCAGGGCCCCTACGAGCAGTACTTC.

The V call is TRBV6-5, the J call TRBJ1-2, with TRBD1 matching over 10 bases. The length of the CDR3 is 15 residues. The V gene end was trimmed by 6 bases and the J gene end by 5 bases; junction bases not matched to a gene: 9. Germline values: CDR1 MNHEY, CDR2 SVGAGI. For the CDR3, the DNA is TGTGCCAGCAGAAGGACGACAGGGGGCTGGTATGGCTACACCTTC. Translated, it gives CASRRTTGGWYGYTF.

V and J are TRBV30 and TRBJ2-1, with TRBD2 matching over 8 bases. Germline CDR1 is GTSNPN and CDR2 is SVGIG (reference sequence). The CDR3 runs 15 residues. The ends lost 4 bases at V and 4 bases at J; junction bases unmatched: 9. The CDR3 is CAWIRGGEYYNEQFF. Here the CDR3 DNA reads TGTGCCTGGATCCGGGGGGGAGAATATTACAATGAGCAGTTCTTC.

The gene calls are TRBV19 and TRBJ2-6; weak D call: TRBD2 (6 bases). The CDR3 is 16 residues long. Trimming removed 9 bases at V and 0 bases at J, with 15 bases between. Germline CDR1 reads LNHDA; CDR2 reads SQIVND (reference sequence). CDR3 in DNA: TGTGCCAGCGCGCGGGACTTTCTCTCTGGGGCCAACGTCCTGACTTTC. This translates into CASARDFLSGANVLTF.

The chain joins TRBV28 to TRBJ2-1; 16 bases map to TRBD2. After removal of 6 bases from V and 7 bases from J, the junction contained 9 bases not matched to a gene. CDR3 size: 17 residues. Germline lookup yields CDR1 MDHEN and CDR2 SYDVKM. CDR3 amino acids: CASRSPGLAGGRNEQFF. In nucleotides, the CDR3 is TGTGCCAGCAGGTCCCCGGGACTAGCGGGAGGGAGGAATGAGCAGTTCTTC.

CDR3 residues: CASNAGGGSYGYTF. The DNA of the CDR3 is TGTGCCAGTAATGCAGGGGGCGGGAGCTATGGCTACACCTTC. The rearrangement links TRBV19 to TRBJ1-2, with 8 bases identical to TRBD1. V dropped 7 bases and J dropped 4; count of bases not matched to a gene: 8. The CDR3 runs to 14 residues. Germline V gene data show CDR1 as LNHDA and CDR2 as SQIVND (reference sequence).

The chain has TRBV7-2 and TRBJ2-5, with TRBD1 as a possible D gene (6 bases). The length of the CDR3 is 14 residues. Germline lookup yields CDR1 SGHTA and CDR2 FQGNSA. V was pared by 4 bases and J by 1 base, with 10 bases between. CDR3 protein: CASSSDRTQETQYF. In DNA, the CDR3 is TGTGCCAGCAGCTCCGACAGGACCCAAGAGACCCAGTACTTC.

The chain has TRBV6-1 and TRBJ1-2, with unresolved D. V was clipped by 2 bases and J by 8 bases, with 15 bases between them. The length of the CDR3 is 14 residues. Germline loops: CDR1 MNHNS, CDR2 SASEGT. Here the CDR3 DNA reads TGTGCCAGCAGTGAATTGCGGAGTTCGGGGGGCTACACCTTC. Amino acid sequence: CASSELRSSGGYTF.

The DNA for the CDR3 is TGCGCCAGCAGCCAAGTTGGCAGGGTGCAAGGGCAGCCCCAGCATTTT. Amino acids: CASSQVGRVQGQPQHF. This chain connects TRBV4-1 to TRBJ1-5; tentatively, D is TRBD1 (5 bases). The CDR3 covers 16 residues. Germline V gene data show CDR1 as MGHRA and CDR2 as YSYEKL. Trimming left V 1 base short and J 7 bases short, with 17 bases between.

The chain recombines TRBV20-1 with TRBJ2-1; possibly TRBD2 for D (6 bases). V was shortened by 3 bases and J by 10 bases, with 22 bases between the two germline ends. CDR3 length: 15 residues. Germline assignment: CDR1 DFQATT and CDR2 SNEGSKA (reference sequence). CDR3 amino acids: CSASGLALSEEEQFF. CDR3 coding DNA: TGCAGTGCTAGTGGCCTAGCGCTTTCCGAGGAGGAGCAGTTCTTC.

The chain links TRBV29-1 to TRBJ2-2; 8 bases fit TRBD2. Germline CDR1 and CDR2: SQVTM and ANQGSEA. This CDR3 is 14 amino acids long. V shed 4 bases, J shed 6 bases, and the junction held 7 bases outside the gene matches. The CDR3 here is CSVARSGASGELFF. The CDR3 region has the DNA TGCAGCGTTGCTCGTAGCGGGGCGTCCGGGGAGCTGTTTTTT.

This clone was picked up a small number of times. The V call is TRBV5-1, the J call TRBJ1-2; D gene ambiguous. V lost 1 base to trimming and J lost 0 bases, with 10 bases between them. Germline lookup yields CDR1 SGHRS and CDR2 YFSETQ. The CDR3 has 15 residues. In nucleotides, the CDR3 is TGCGCCAGCAGCTTGCAACAGTCTACTAACTATGGCTACACCTTC. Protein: CASSLQQSTNYGYTF.

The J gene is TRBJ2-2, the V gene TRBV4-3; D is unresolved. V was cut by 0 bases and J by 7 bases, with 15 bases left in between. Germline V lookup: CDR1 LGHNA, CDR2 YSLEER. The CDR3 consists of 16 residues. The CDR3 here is CASSQDPGTRNGELFF. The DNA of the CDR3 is TGCGCCAGCAGCCAAGATCCGGGTACGAGGAACGGGGAGCTGTTTTTT.

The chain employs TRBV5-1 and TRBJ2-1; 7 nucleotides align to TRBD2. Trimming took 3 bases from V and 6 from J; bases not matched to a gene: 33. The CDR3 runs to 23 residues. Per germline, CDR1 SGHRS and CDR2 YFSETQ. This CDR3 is CASSSEWASGDLQSSLMGNEQFF. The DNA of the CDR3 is TGCGCCAGCAGCTCGGAGTGGGCTAGCGGAGACTTACAATCTAGCTTAATGGGCAATGAGCAGTTCTTC.

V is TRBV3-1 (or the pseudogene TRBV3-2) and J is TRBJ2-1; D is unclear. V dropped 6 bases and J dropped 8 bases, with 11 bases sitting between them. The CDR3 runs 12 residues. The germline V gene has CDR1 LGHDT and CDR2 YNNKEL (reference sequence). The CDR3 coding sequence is TGTGCCAGCAGTCCCCGGTGCGATGAGCAGTTCTTC. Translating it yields CASSPRCDEQFF.

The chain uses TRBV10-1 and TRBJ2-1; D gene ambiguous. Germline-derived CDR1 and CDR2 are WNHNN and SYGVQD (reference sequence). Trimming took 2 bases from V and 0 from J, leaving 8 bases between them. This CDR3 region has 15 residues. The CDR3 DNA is TGCGCCAGCAGTGAGGACTCCCTCTCCTACAATGAGCAGTTCTTC. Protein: CASSEDSLSYNEQFF.

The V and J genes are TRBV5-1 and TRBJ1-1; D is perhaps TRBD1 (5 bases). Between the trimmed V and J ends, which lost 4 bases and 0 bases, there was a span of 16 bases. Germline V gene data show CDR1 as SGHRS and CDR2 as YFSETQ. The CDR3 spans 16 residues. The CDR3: CASSPGAGGVNTEAFF. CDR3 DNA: TGCGCCAGCAGCCCCGGGGCCGGGGGAGTGAACACTGAAGCTTTCTTT.

The CDR3 reads CASSQGRGTEAFF. The DNA for the CDR3 is TGTGCCAGCAGCCAGGGGAGGGGTACTGAAGCTTTCTTT. The chain links TRBV7-8 to TRBJ1-1; D may be TRBD1 (6 bases). This CDR3 is 13 amino acids long. The ends were cut back, 5 bases at V and 5 bases at J, with 12 bases in the middle. Germline CDR1 and CDR2: SGHVS and FQNEAQ.

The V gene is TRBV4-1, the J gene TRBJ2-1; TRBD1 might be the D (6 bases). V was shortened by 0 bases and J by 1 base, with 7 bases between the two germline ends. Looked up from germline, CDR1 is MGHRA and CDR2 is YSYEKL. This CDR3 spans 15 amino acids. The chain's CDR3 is CASSQDQGSYNEQFF. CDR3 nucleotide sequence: TGCGCCAGCAGCCAAGATCAGGGGTCCTACAATGAGCAGTTCTTC.